Listed below are T cell receptor beta chains from one sample, sequenced in a study of blood T cell repertoires in COVID-19. Measured with immunoSEQ multiplex PCR; TCRdb has only the in-frame clones, and not every one. This table has about 140,000 clones, 80% to 85% appearing once. The sample consisted of peripheral blood. These receptors were taken from a woman aged 60-70 years with acute or convalescent COVID-19. CDR3s include the opening cysteine and the closing phenylalanine or tryptophan. A D gene is named only where the DNA matches it firmly. Not all rows give a size; the values are once, few, many and, for expanded clones, a class.

CASPQQLGNTEAFF,TGCGCCAGCCCTCAACAGCTGGGCAACACTGAAGCTTTCTTT,TRBV23-1,TRBJ1-1,.,.
CSASRGYSYEQYF,TGCAGTGCTAGTCGCGGGTATAGCTACGAGCAGTACTTC,TRBV20-1,TRBJ2-7,.,.
CASRNTREAYEQYF,TGTGCCAGTAGAAATACTAGAGAGGCCTACGAGCAGTACTTC,TRBV19,TRBJ2-7,.,.
CASSVNDRATEAFF,TGTGCCAGCAGTGTAAACGACAGGGCAACTGAAGCTTTCTTT,TRBV25-1,TRBJ1-1,TRBD1,.
CASGLGQGNGVEQFF,TGTGCTAGTGGCCTCGGACAGGGTAATGGTGTTGAGCAGTTCTTC,TRBV12-5,TRBJ2-1,TRBD1,few
CASSQDFSQYEQFF,TGTGCCAGCAGCCAAGATTTTTCGCAGTATGAGCAGTTCTTC,TRBV3-1/TRBV3-2,TRBJ2-1,.,once
CASISMNTEAFF,TGTGCCAGCATCTCTATGAACACTGAAGCTTTCTTT,TRBV6-6,TRBJ1-1,.,.
CASSATRGLDNEQFF,TGTGCCAGTAGTGCTACCAGGGGGCTTGACAATGAGCAGTTCTTC,TRBV19,TRBJ2-1,TRBD1,.
CAISESGEGTGAEQFF,TGTGCCATCAGTGAGTCGGGCGAGGGGACAGGGGCTGAGCAGTTCTTC,TRBV10-3,TRBJ2-1,TRBD1,.
CASNQGATDTQYF,TGTGCCAGCAATCAGGGGGCAACAGATACGCAGTATTTT,TRBV2,TRBJ2-3,TRBD1,.
CASPWTGENSPLHF,TGTGCCAGCCCGTGGACAGGGGAAAATTCACCCCTCCACTTT,TRBV6-7,TRBJ1-6,TRBD1,few
CASSDSSYGYTF,TGTGCCAGCAGTGACTCTAGCTATGGCTACACCTTC,TRBV6-4,TRBJ1-2,.,once
CASSQGGEGTGISTF,TGTGCCAGCAGCCAAGGCGGGGAAGGGACAGGGATATCCACCTTC,TRBV14,TRBJ1-2,TRBD1,.
CASSPSREVHEQFF,TGTGCCAGCAGCCCAAGTAGGGAGGTGCATGAGCAGTTCTTC,TRBV27,TRBJ2-1,.,few
CASSSDLGGPSEQYF,TGTGCCAGCTCATCTGACCTTGGAGGGCCCAGCGAGCAGTACTTC,TRBV18,TRBJ2-7,.,.
CASSQGGLNTEAFF,TGCGCCAGCAGCCAAGGTGGGCTGAACACTGAAGCTTTCTTT,TRBV4-1,TRBJ1-1,.,.
CASSSPSSSAGSEQYF,TGTGCCAGCAGTTCCCCCTCTAGCTCGGCTGGCTCCGAGCAGTACTTC,TRBV6-5,TRBJ2-7,.,.
CASSPGQGYNQPQHF,TGTGCCAGCTCACCGGGCCAGGGCTACAATCAGCCCCAGCATTTT,TRBV18,TRBJ1-5,.,.
CASSLAGTGDTGELFF,TGTGCCAGCAGCTTGGCCGGGACAGGGGACACCGGGGAGCTGTTTTTT,TRBV5-5,TRBJ2-2,TRBD1,.
CASSQPPGGTDTQYF,TGCGCCAGCAGCCAACCCCCCGGAGGCACAGATACGCAGTATTTT,TRBV4-1,TRBJ2-3,.,.
CASSLAAGGLGTDTQYF,TGTGCCAGCAGCTTAGCAGCGGGAGGACTTGGCACAGATACGCAGTATTTT,TRBV7-6,TRBJ2-3,TRBD2,.
CASRTDTGETEAFF,TGCGCCAGCCGGACCGACACAGGGGAGACTGAAGCTTTCTTT,TRBV5-1,TRBJ1-1,TRBD1,.
CASSHALAGRYNEQFF,TGTGCCAGCAGCCACGCACTAGCGGGACGGTACAATGAGCAGTTCTTC,TRBV9,TRBJ2-1,TRBD2,.
CASSFRASLSRTGYEQYF,TGTGCCAGCAGCTTCCGGGCCAGCCTCTCTAGGACTGGATACGAGCAGTACTTC,TRBV5-6,TRBJ2-7,.,.
CASSSGTSAEKLFF,TGTGCCAGTAGCTCCGGGACAAGTGCTGAAAAACTGTTTTTT,TRBV19,TRBJ1-4,.,.
CASSLGWGTVGEKLFF,TGTGCCAGCAGCTTAGGTTGGGGGACAGTTGGTGAAAAACTGTTTTTT,TRBV7-2,TRBJ1-4,TRBD1,.
CAWRDDRVLAGELFF,TGTGCCTGGAGGGACGACAGGGTTTTGGCCGGGGAGCTGTTTTTT,TRBV30,TRBJ2-2,TRBD1,.
CASSEGGGRAIQYF,TGTGCCAGCAGTGAAGGGGGGGGGCGGGCCATTCAGTACTTC,TRBV6-1,TRBJ2-4,.,.
CASSYLAGSAYEQYF,TGTGCCAGCAGTTACTTAGCGGGTTCCGCCTACGAGCAGTACTTC,TRBV6-5,TRBJ2-7,TRBD2,.
CASSFRQGVLGYTF,TGTGCCAGCAGTTTTAGGCAGGGGGTTCTTGGCTACACCTTC,TRBV28,TRBJ1-2,TRBD1,.
CASSCCGSVGDRFRNTEAFF,TGTGCCAGCAGCTGTTGCGGTTCCGTCGGTGATCGGTTTAGGAACACTGAAGCTTTCTTT,TRBV7-3,TRBJ1-1,.,.
CASRSWENYNEKLFF,TGTGCCAGCAGATCTTGGGAGAATTATAATGAAAAACTGTTTTTT,TRBV11-2,TRBJ1-4,.,.
CASSETVGARGNQPQHF,TGTGCCAGCAGTGAGACGGTGGGGGCCCGAGGCAATCAGCCCCAGCATTTT,TRBV6-1,TRBJ1-5,.,.
CAWSTGVGSPLHF,TGTGCCTGGAGCACAGGGGTCGGGTCACCCCTCCACTTT,TRBV30,TRBJ1-6,TRBD1,.
CASSPPEVRQGDEQFF,TGTGCCAGCAGTCCCCCGGAAGTTCGGCAAGGGGATGAGCAGTTCTTC,TRBV27,TRBJ2-1,.,.
CASSGVAGSSYEQYF,TGTGCCAGCAGCGGAGTAGCGGGTAGCTCCTACGAGCAGTACTTC,TRBV5-4,TRBJ2-7,TRBD2,.
CASSPGLADTDTQYF,TGTGCCAGCAGCCCCGGGCTAGCGGACACAGATACGCAGTATTTT,TRBV4-2,TRBJ2-3,TRBD2,.
CAWMTGWRSYGYTF,TGTGCCTGGATGACAGGTTGGCGCAGCTATGGCTACACCTTC,TRBV30,TRBJ1-2,.,.